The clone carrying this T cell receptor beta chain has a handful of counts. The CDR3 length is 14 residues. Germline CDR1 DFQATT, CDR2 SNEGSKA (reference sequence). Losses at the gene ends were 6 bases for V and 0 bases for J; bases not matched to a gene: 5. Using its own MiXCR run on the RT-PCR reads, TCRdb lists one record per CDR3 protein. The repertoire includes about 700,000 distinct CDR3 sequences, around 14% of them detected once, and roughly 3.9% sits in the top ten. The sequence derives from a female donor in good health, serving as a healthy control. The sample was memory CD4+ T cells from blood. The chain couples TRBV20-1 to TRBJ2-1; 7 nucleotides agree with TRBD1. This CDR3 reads CSATTGSSYNEQFF. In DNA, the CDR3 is TGCAGTGCCACGACAGGGAGCTCCTACAATGAGCAGTTCTTC.